This entry lists 15 T cell receptor beta chains sequenced from one sample in a study of human T cells and chemical hapten exposure. Time point: patch test 1, 2 weeks after DPC sensitization. The treatment is: therapeutic diphenylcyclopropenone sensitization with weekly scalp DPC. TCRdb itself ran the RACE reads through MiXCR, one entry per CDR3 protein. This sample has approximately 74,000 distinct CDR3 sequences, with approximately 32% found just once. The sequencing here drew on whole blood, taken in connection with sensitization to the hapten diphenylcyclopropenone (DPC). The source is a man aged 40-55 years with alopecia areata. Some clones in this sample may be carry-over from other donors' samples.

V usage is TRBV28 and J usage is TRBJ2-5; weak D call: TRBD2 (5 bases). Trimming stripped 3 bases from V and 4 bases from J, with 15 bases between. Germline V lookup: CDR1 MDHEN, CDR2 SYDVKM. CDR3 length: 15 residues. CDR3 region: CASSLSPVGGETQYF. The CDR3 coding sequence is TGTGCCAGCAGTTTGAGCCCCGTAGGAGGAGAGACCCAGTACTTC.

The chain couples TRBV27 to TRBJ2-2; tentatively, D is TRBD2 (6 bases). V was cut by 6 bases and J by 4 bases, with 18 bases left in between. The CDR3 extends over 16 amino acids. CDR1 is MNHEY and CDR2 is SMNVEV in the germline V gene (reference sequence). The CDR3 region has the DNA TGTGCCAGCAGCCACACAAGACTAGTTGGCACCGGGGAGCTGTTTTTT. This gives the protein CASSHTRLVGTGELFF.

The chain carries TRBV28 and TRBJ2-4; a weak D match, TRBD2 (6 bases). Between the trimmed V and J ends, which lost 4 bases and 2 bases, there was a span of 9 bases. Germline CDR1 MDHEN, CDR2 SYDVKM. This CDR3 is 14 amino acids long. CDR3: CASSWRGTKNIQYF. In nucleotides, the CDR3 is TGTGCCAGCAGTTGGCGGGGCACCAAAAACATTCAGTACTTC.

This clonotype was recorded a few times. This chain joins TRBV7-2 and TRBJ2-3; TRBD1 matches at 8 bases. The CDR3 is 12 residues long. With 5 bases clipped from V and 8 bases from J, the junction kept 3 bases outside the gene matches. Germline CDR1 is SGHTA and CDR2 is FQGNSA. The CDR3 here is CASSPDRGTQYF. The CDR3 bases are TGTGCCAGCAGCCCTGACAGGGGTACGCAGTATTTT.

J is TRBJ2-3 and V is TRBV11-2; D not resolved. Trimming cost V 0 bases and J 2 bases, with 6 bases left between them. Germline V gene data show CDR1 as SGHAT and CDR2 as FQNNGV. The CDR3 contains 14 residues. CDR3 sequence (DNA): TGTGCCAGCAGCTTAGATTGGAACACAGATACGCAGTATTTT. This gives the protein CASSLDWNTDTQYF.

This clonotype occurred a few times. This chain uses TRBV23-1 with TRBJ2-3; D may correspond to TRBD1 or TRBD2 (7 bases each). TRBV23-1 is an ORF, and what it does is uncertain. This CDR3 spans 17 amino acids. V gave up 0 bases and J gave up 6 bases, with 19 bases separating them. The CDR3 region is CASSQSFRGGGGDTQYF. Here the CDR3 DNA reads TGCGCCAGCAGTCAATCCTTCAGGGGGGGCGGAGGTGATACGCAGTATTTT.

V is TRBV12-3 or TRBV12-4 and J is TRBJ2-7, with 8 bases identical to TRBD2. The J segment lost 7 bases and the V segment lost 4 bases, leaving 9 bases of the junction unmatched. The CDR3 sequence is 14 residues long. DNA of the CDR3: TGTGCCAGCAGTTCTGGGCTAGCGGGTCGAGAGCAGTACTTC. Translated, it gives CASSSGLAGREQYF.

CDR3 coding DNA: TGTGCCAGCAGCTTAGCGGCCGGGACCATAAACTATGGCTACACCTTC. Translating it yields CASSLAAGTINYGYTF. The rearrangement uses TRBV11-2 and TRBJ1-2; D may be TRBD1 (5 bases). V shed 1 base and J shed 2 bases, with 14 bases lying between them. The CDR3 covers 16 residues. CDR1 and CDR2 (germline): SGHAT, FQNNGV.

This clonotype was observed a handful of times. This chain uses TRBV20-1 with TRBJ2-7; perhaps D is TRBD1 or TRBD2 (5 bases each). There are 17 residues in the CDR3. Germline CDR1 is DFQATT and CDR2 is SNEGSKA (reference sequence). V dropped 1 base and J dropped 3 bases, with 22 bases sitting between them. In nucleotides, the CDR3 is TGCAGTGCTAGAGTTCCGTCTGCACCCGGGACGAGCTACGAGCAGTACTTC. It yields the protein CSARVPSAPGTSYEQYF.

By its share, this clonotype is medium-sized. V and J are TRBV20-1 and TRBJ2-3; TRBD2 matches at 8 bases. Germline V gene lookup returns CDR1 DFQATT and CDR2 SNEGSKA (reference sequence). There are 16 residues in the CDR3. Losses at the gene ends were 0 bases for V and 0 bases for J; bases not matched to a gene: 5. The CDR3 sequence: CSARDELADSTDTQYF. The DNA of the CDR3 is TGCAGTGCTAGAGACGAACTAGCGGATAGCACAGATACGCAGTATTTT.

The chain joins TRBV6-2 or TRBV6-3 to TRBJ2-5, with D possibly TRBD2 on 5 matching bases. The CDR3 totals 14 residues. Per germline, CDR1 MNHEY and CDR2 SVGEGT. V lost 2 bases, J lost 3 bases, and 10 bases lay in between. CDR3 nucleotide sequence: TGTGCCAGCAGTTACCGGAGCGGCGAAGAGACCCAGTACTTC. Amino acids: CASSYRSGEETQYF.

Only a few counts were recorded for this clonotype. The chain combines TRBV14 with TRBJ1-2; D remains unclear. The CDR3 totals 13 residues. Germline CDR1 reads SGHDN; CDR2 reads FVKESK. CDR3 sequence reads: CPSAPREGDGYTF. The CDR3 bases are TGTCCTTCAGCACCGCGGGAGGGCGATGGCTACACCTTC.

V usage is TRBV14 and J usage is TRBJ2-2; tentatively, D is TRBD1 (5 bases). The CDR3 runs 17 residues. The germline V gene has CDR1 SGHDN and CDR2 FVKESK. The V end was cut by 3 bases, the J end by 5 bases, with 19 bases between. The CDR3 bases are TGTGCCAGCAGCCATTGGCTGTCAGGGTACGGTACCGGGGAGCTGTTTTTT. As protein: CASSHWLSGYGTGELFF.

The J gene is TRBJ2-7, the V gene TRBV12-3 or TRBV12-4, with TRBD1 identical over 8 bases. V was pared by 5 bases and J by 4 bases, with 7 bases of the junction left unmatched. The CDR3 spans 14 residues. The CDR3 nucleotides read TGTGCCAGCAGTCAACAGGGGGTGAGGTACGAGCAGTACTTC. Amino acid sequence: CASSQQGVRYEQYF.

The table lists this clonotype with a few counts. The CDR3 DNA sequence: TGCGCCAGCAGCCTCCGGGGCCCGATGGGAGAGACCCAGTACTTC. It yields the protein CASSLRGPMGETQYF. V gene TRBV5-1 combines with J gene TRBJ2-5; either TRBD1 or TRBD2 may fit D (5 bases each). This CDR3 is 15 amino acids long. Germline loops: CDR1 SGHRS, CDR2 YFSETQ. V dropped 4 bases and J dropped 4 bases, with 17 bases sitting between them. The variable domain in full, with the rest retrieved from reference TRBV5-1 and TRBJ2-5, is KAGVTQTPRYLIKTRGQQVTLSCSPISGHRSVSWYQQTPGQGLQFLFEYFSETQRNKGNFPGRFSGRQFSNSRSEMNVSTLELGDSALYLCASSLRGPMGETQYFGPGTRLLVL.